The rows below give T cell receptor beta chains drawn from one sample of a study of cytomegalovirus exposure and HLA in healthy donors. Generated by immunoSEQ multiplex PCR, the TCRdb table keeps only in-frame clones and is missing some. The sample yields some 78,000 clones, under 80% seen once. Sequencing was done on a sample of PBMCs. These TCRs come from a man in his forties in good health and CMV-seropositive. CDR3s include the opening cysteine and the closing phenylalanine or tryptophan. Each record gives: CDR3 DNA, CDR3 protein, D gene, J gene, V gene, clone size. D genes are given only for firm matches. Size is omitted from some rows. Given values are once, few, many or a class for expanded clones.

TGCGCCAGCAGCCGGATGGGGGGAGAAGCGAATTCACCCCTCCACTTT,CASSRMGGEANSPLHF,.,TRBJ1-6,TRBV5-1,once
TGTGCCAGCAAATCTAGCGGGGGGGGCGAGACCCAGTACTTC,CASKSSGGGETQYF,TRBD2,TRBJ2-5,TRBV2,.
TGTGCCATCAGACAGGGGGCCCATCAGCCCCAGCATTTT,CAIRQGAHQPQHF,TRBD1,TRBJ1-5,TRBV10-3,.
TGCGCCAGCAGCTTGTGGTCGGGAGGCCCTTTTGCCAAAAACATTCAGTACTTC,CASSLWSGGPFAKNIQYF,TRBD2,TRBJ2-4,TRBV5-1,.
TGTGCCAGCAGCTTAAAAGGGGGAGCAGATACGCAGTATTTT,CASSLKGGADTQYF,.,TRBJ2-3,TRBV7-3,.
TGTGCCAGCAGCTTACCGGGACAGGGGGCCCACGAGCAGTACTTC,CASSLPGQGAHEQYF,TRBD1,TRBJ2-7,TRBV5-6,.
TGTGCCAGCAGTCCCTCTGACGGAGCAACTAATGAAAAACTGTTTTTT,CASSPSDGATNEKLFF,.,TRBJ1-4,TRBV28,.
TGTGCCAGCAGTGAACCTAGCAGCCAAGAGACCCAGTACTTC,CASSEPSSQETQYF,.,TRBJ2-5,TRBV2,.
TGTGCCAGCAGCACGGGCCCTTTTCAGGGGACCCAGTACTTC,CASSTGPFQGTQYF,.,TRBJ2-5,TRBV9,.
TGTGCCAGCAGCGTACTAACGGGACAGGGACTCCAAGAGACCCAGTACTTC,CASSVLTGQGLQETQYF,TRBD1,TRBJ2-5,TRBV5-6,.
TGCGCCAGCAGCAGCATACCGGGACAGGGGATCGACCATCCCCAGCATTTT,CASSSIPGQGIDHPQHF,TRBD1,TRBJ1-5,TRBV5-1,.
TGTGCCAGCAGTAATAAGGGGACAATGAACACTGAAGCTTTCTTT,CASSNKGTMNTEAFF,.,TRBJ1-1,TRBV7-9,few
TGTGCCAGCCTGCGGTCCTCCGGAGGGGAGACCCAGTACTTC,CASLRSSGGETQYF,.,TRBJ2-5,TRBV2,.
TGTGCCAGCAGTCTTTCCAGCGAACTGAGCTCTGGGGCCAACGTCCTGACTTTC,CASSLSSELSSGANVLTF,.,TRBJ2-6,TRBV6-4,.
TGCGCCAGCAGCGCTGGACAGGGAGGTGATACGCAGTATTTT,CASSAGQGGDTQYF,TRBD1,TRBJ2-3,TRBV5-1,once
TGTGCCAGCAGCTTAGAACGGGGTTTTGAGCAGTACTTC,CASSLERGFEQYF,.,TRBJ2-7,TRBV7-7,.